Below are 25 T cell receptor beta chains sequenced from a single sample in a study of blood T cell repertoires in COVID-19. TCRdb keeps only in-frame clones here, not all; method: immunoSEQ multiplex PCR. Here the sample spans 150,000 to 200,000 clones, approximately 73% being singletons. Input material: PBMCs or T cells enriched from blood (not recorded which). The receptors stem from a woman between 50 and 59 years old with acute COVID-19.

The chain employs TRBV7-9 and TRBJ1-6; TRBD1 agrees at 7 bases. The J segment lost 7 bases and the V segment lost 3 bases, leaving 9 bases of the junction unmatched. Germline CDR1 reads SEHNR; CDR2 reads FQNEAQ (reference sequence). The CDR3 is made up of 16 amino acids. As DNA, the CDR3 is TGTGCCAGCAGCTTCCCGGAAGGGACAGTAAATTCACCCCTCCACTTT. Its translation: CASSFPEGTVNSPLHF.

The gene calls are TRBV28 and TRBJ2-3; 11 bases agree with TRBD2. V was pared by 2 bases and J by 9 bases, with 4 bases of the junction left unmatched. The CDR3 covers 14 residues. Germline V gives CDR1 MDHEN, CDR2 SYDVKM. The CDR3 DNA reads TGTGCCAGCAGTTTAGGGCTAGCGGGGGGAACGCAGTATTTT. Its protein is CASSLGLAGGTQYF. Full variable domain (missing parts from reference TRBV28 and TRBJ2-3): DVKVTQSSRYLVKRTGEKVFLECVQDMDHENMFWYRQDPGLGLRLIYFSYDVKMKEKGDIPEGYSVSREKKERFSLILESASTNQTSMYLCASSLGLAGGTQYFGPGTRLTVL.

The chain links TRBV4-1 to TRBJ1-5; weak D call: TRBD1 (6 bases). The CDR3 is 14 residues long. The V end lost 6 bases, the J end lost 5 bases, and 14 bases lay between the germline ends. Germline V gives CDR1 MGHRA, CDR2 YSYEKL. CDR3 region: CASSSGTIDQPQHF. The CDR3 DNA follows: TGCGCCAGCAGTAGTGGGACAATCGATCAGCCCCAGCATTTT.

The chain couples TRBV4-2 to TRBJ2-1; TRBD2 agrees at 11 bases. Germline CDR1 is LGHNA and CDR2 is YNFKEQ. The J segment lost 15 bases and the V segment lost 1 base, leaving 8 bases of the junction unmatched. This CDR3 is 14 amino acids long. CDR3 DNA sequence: TGTGCCAGCAGCCAAGGGCAACTAGCGGGGGCACCGTTCTTC. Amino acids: CASSQGQLAGAPFF.

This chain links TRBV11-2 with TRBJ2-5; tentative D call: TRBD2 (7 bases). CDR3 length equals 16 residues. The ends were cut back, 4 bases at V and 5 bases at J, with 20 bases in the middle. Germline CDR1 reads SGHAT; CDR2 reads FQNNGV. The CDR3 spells CASSSRGSGRGETQYF. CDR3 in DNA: TGTGCCAGCAGCTCGCGTGGGTCAGGGAGGGGGGAGACCCAGTACTTC.

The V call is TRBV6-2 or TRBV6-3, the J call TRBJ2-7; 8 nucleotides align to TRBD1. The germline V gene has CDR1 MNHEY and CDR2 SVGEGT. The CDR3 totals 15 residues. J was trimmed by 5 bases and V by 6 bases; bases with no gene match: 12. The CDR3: CASSPTGVRGHEQYV. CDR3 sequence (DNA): TGTGCCAGCAGCCCCACAGGGGTCAGGGGGCACGAGCAGTACGTC.

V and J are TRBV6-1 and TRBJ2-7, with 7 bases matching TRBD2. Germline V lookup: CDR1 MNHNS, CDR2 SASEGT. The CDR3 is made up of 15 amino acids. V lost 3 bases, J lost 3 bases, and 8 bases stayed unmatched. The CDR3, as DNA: TGTGCCAGCAGTGAGGCGATGGGGGGGGTCTACGAGCAGTACGTC. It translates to CASSEAMGGVYEQYV.

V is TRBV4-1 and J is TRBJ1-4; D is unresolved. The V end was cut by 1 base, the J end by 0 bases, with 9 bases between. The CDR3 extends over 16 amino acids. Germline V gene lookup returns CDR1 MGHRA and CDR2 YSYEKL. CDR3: CASSQARAATNEKLFF. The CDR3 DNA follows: TGCGCCAGCAGCCAAGCGCGGGCAGCAACTAATGAAAAACTGTTTTTT.

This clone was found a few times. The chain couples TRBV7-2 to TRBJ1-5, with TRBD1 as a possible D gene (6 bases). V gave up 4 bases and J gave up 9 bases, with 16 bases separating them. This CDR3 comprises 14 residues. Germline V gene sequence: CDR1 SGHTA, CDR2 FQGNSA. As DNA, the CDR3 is TGTGCCAGCAGCTCGGGGCGGACAGAGCGGCCCCAGCATTTT. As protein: CASSSGRTERPQHF.

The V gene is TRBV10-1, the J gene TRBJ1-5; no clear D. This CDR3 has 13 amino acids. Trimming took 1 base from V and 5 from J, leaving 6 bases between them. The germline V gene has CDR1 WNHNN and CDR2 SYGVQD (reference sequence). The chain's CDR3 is CASSEFGDQPQHF. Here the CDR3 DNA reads TGCGCCAGCAGTGAGTTCGGAGATCAGCCCCAGCATTTT.

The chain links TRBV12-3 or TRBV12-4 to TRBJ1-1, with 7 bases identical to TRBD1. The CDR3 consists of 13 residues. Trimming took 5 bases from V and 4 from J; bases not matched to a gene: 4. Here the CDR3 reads CASSTQGPTEAFF. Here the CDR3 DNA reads TGTGCCAGCAGTACACAGGGGCCCACTGAAGCTTTCTTT.

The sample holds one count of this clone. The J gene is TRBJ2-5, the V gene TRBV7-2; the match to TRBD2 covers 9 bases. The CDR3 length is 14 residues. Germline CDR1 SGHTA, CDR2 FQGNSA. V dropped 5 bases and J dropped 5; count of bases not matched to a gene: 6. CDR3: CASSAGTSRETQYF. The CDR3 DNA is TGTGCCAGCAGCGCCGGGACTAGCCGTGAGACCCAGTACTTC.

The CDR3 region has the DNA TGTGCCACCAGTTCCGGGACAGGGGGCTCTGGGGCCAACGTCCTGACTTTC. Translating it yields CATSSGTGGSGANVLTF. The V call is TRBV24-1, the J call TRBJ2-6; 11 bases match TRBD1. V lost 6 bases, J lost 0 bases, and 3 bases stayed unmatched. Germline CDR1 is KGHDR and CDR2 is SFDVKD. This CDR3 region has 17 residues.

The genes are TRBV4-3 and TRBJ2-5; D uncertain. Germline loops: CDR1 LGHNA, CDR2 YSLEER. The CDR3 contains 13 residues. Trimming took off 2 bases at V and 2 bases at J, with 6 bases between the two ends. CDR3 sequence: CASSQSRQETQYF. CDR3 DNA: TGCGCCAGCAGCCAATCTAGACAAGAGACCCAGTACTTC.

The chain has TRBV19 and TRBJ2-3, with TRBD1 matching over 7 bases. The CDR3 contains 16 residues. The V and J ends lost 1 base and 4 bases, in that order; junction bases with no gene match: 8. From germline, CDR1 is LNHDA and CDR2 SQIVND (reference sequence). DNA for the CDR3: TGTGCCAGTAGTATAGGGAACAGGGGAACGGCAGATACGCAGTATTTT. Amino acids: CASSIGNRGTADTQYF.

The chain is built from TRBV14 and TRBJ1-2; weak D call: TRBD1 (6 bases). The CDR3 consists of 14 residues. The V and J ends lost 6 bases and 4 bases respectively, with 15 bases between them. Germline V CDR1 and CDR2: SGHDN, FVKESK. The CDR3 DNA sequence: TGTGCCAGCAGTATCGCGGGGGGCGGCTATGGCTACACCTTC. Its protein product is CASSIAGGGYGYTF.

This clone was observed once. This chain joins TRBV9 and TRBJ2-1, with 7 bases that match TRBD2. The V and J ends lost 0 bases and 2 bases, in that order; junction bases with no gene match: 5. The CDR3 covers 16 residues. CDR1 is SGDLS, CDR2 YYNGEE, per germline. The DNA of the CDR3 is TGTGCCAGCAGCGTAGGGGTTGGGACTACCTACAATGAGCAGTTCTTC. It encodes CASSVGVGTTYNEQFF.

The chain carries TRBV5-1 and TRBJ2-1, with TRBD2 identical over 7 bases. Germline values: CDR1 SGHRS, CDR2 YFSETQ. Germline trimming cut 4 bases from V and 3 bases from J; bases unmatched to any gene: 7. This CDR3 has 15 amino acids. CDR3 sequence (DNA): TGCGCCAGCAGCGCGGCGGGGGACCTCTACAATGAGCAGTTCTTC. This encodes CASSAAGDLYNEQFF. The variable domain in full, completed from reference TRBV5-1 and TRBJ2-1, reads KAGVTQTPRYLIKTRGQQVTLSCSPISGHRSVSWYQQTPGQGLQFLFEYFSETQRNKGNFPGRFSGRQFSNSRSEMNVSTLELGDSALYLCASSAAGDLYNEQFFGPGTRLTVL.

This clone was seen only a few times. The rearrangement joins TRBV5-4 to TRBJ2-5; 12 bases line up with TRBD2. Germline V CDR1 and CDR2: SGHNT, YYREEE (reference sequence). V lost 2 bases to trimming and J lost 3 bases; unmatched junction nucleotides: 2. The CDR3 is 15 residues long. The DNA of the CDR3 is TGTGCCAGCAGCTTTAGACTAGCGGGGGAAGAGACCCAGTACTTC. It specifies CASSFRLAGEETQYF.

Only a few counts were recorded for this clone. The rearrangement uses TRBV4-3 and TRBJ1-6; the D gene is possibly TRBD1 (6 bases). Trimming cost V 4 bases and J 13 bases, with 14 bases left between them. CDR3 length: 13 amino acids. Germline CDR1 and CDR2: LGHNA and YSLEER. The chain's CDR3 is CASSPGQSRPLHF. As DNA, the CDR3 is TGCGCCAGCAGCCCCGGACAGTCTCGTCCCCTCCACTTT.

CDR3 DNA: TGCGCCAGCAGCTTGGCCTCTCTTTCCCTAGCCGTAGGCTACACCTTC. Translating gives CASSLASLSLAVGYTF. The chain recombines TRBV5-1 with TRBJ1-2; D uncertain. V lost 0 bases to trimming and J lost 8 bases, with 20 bases between them. Germline V lookup: CDR1 SGHRS, CDR2 YFSETQ. The CDR3 spans 16 residues.

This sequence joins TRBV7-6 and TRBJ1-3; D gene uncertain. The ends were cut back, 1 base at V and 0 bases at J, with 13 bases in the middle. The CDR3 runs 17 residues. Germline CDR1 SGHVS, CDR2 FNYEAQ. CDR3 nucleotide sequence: TGTGCCAGCAGCTTAGTTGTCCTACCTAGCTCTGGAAACACCATATATTTT. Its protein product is CASSLVVLPSSGNTIYF.

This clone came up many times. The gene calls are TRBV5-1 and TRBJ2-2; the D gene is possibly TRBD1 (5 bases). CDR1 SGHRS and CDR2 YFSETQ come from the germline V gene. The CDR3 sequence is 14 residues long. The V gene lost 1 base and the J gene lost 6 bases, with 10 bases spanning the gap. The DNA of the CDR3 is TGCGCCAGCAGCTTGAGGCAGGGTGCCGGGGAGCTGTTTTTT. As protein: CASSLRQGAGELFF.

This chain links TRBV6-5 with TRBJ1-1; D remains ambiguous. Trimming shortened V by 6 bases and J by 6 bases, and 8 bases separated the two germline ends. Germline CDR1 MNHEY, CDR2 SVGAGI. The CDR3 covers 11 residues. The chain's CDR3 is CASRRASEAFF. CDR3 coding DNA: TGTGCCAGCAGGAGAGCTTCTGAAGCTTTCTTT.

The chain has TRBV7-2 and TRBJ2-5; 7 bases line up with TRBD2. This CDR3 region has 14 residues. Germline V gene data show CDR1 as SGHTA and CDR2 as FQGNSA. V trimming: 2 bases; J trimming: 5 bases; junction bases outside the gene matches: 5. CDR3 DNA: TGTGCCAGCAGCTTAACGGGGGGATGGGAGACCCAGTACTTC. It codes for CASSLTGGWETQYF. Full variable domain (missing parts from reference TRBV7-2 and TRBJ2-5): GAGVSQSPSNKVTEKGKDVELRCDPISGHTALYWYRQSLGQGLEFLIYFQGNSAPDKSGLPSDRFSAERTGGSVSTLTIQRTQQEDSAVYLCASSLTGGWETQYFGPGTRLLVL.